This TCR beta chain was recorded in a study of blood T cell repertoires in COVID-19. Study as a whole: T cells, B-cell-depleted T cells, or PBMCs provided the cDNA or gDNA that served as material.

In the authors' methods: The authors estimated nucleated cell counts from reference gene primer amplification. Sequencing used immunoSEQ multiplex PCR; TCRdb keeps in-frame clones, though not all of them. The V and J calls and clone size were taken over from that table, and D and trimming were inferred from the DNA. The sample records a few hundred thousand clones, around 90% being singletons. V lost 5 bases and J lost 0, with 15 bases in between. This CDR3 has 16 residues. Germline V gene data show CDR1 as SGHAT and CDR2 as FQNNGV. The TCR sequence derives from a man aged 18 to 30 with active or convalescent COVID-19. The chain carries TRBV11-2 and TRBJ2-3, with D tentatively TRBD2 (7 bases). Sequenced input: peripheral blood. The DNA of the CDR3 is TGTGCCAGCAGCCCAGTAGGGGGGGCTAGCACAGATACGCAGTATTTT. Translating gives CASSPVGGASTDTQYF.